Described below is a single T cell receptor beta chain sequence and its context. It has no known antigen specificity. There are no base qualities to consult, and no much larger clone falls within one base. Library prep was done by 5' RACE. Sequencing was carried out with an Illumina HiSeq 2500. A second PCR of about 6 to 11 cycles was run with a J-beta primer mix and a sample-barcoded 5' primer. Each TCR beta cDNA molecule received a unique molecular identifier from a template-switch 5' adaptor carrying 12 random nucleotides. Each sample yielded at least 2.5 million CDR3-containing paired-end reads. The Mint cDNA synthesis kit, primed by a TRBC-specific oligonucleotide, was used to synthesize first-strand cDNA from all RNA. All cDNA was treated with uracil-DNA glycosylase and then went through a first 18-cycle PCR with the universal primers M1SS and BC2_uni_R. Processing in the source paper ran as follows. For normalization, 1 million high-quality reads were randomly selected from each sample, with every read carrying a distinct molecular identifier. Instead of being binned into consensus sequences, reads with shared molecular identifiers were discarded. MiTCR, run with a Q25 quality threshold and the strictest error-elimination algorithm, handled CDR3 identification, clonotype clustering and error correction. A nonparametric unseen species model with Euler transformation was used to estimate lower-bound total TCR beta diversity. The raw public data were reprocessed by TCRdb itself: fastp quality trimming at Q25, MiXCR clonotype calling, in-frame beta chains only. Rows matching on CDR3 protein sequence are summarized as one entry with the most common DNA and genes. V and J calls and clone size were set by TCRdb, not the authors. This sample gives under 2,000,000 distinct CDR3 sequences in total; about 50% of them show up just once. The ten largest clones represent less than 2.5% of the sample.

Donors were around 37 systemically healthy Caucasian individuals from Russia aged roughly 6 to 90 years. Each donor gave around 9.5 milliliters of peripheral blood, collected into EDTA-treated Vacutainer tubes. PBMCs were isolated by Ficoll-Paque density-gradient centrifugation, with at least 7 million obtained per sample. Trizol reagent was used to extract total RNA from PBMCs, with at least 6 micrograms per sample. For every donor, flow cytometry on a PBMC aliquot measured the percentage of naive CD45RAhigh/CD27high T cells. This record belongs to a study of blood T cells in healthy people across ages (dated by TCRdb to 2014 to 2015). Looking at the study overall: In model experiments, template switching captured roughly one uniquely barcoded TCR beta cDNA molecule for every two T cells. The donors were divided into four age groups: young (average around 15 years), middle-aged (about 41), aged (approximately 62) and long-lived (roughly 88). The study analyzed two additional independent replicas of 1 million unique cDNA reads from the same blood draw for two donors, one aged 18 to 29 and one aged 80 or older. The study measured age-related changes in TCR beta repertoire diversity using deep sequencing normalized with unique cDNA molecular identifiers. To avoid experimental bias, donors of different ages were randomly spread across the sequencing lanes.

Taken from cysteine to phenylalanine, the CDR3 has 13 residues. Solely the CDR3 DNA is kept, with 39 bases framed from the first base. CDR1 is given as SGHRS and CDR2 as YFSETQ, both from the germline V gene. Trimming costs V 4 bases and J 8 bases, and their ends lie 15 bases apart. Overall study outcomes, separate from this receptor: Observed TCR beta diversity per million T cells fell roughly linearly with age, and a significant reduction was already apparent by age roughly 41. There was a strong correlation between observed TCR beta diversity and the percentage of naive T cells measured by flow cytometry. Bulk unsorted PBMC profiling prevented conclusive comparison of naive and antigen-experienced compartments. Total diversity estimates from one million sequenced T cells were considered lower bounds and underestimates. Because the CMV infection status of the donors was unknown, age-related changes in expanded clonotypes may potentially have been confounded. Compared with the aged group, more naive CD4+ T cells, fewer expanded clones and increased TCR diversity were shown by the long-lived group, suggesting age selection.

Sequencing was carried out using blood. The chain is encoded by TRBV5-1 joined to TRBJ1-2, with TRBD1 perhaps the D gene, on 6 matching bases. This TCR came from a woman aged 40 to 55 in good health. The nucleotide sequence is TGCGCCAGCAGCCCTACAGGGCTGGGGGGCTACACCTTC. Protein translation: CASSPTGLGGYTF.